Here is one T cell receptor beta chain with its context. Its target is unknown. The data were obtained in a study of a mutant IDH1 vaccine in newly diagnosed glioma. The overall study: Vaccination started 4-6 weeks after radiotherapy alone, or with temozolomide cycles. Mean patient age was around 40 years; approximately 62% were male and approximately 40% female.

Sequencing was performed with immunoSEQ multiplex PCR; in TCRdb, only in-frame clones are kept and a portion is missing. Found here are 43,000 or so clones, less than 85% of them singletons; the top ten hold about 2.2%. The time point: week 23, last vaccination. Mutant IDH1 20-mer peptide, at 300 ug, made up each vaccine dose, with topical imiquimod. Trimming cost V 8 bases and J 6 bases, with 14 bases left between them. The germline CDR1 and CDR2 sequences are LNHDA and SQIVND (reference sequence). There are 13 residues in the CDR3. The TCR originated in a woman between 18 and 30 years old with glioma. Some clones in this sample may be carry-over from other donors' samples. The rearrangement uses TRBV19 and TRBJ2-1, with unresolved D. The source material was PBMCs, sampled from a glioma patient whose treatment included an IDH1 peptide vaccine. The CDR3 DNA sequence: TGTGCCAGTGAGGTGGGGTTTTCCAATGAGCAGTTCTTC. It yields the protein CASEVGFSNEQFF.